A single sample gave rise to the 23 T cell receptor beta chains below, sequenced in a study of T cells in Graves' hyperthyroidism and ophthalmopathy. RNA transcripts gave rise to amplified TCR beta CDR3 regions. The TCR CDR3 was amplified in a first-round RT-PCR using the HTBI primer set. MiXCR, applied by TCRdb to the multiplex PCR reads, yields one record per CDR3 protein. In the table there are around 520,000 distinct CDR3 sequences, 14% of which are singletons. The sequenced sample was blood. The receptors shown here come from a woman in her 40s with Graves' hyperthyroidism.

This chain uses TRBV6-1 with TRBJ2-1, with 10 bases lining up with TRBD2. In germline, CDR1 is MNHNS, CDR2 SASEGT. This CDR3 contains 15 residues. V dropped 6 bases and J dropped 7; count of bases not matched to a gene: 9. The CDR3 coding sequence is TGTGCCAGCAGAAACCTAGCGGGAGCGGAAAATGAGCAGTTCTTC. It is translated as CASRNLAGAENEQFF.

This rearrangement joins TRBV4-1 to TRBJ2-1; D is possibly TRBD1 (7 bases). Germline V gives CDR1 MGHRA, CDR2 YSYEKL. The CDR3 spans 16 residues. V dropped 0 bases and J dropped 9 bases, with 18 bases sitting between them. The CDR3 bases are TGCGCCAGCAGCCAAGAGGTCCAGGGGGGTCGAGGTGAGCAGTTCTTC. As protein: CASSQEVQGGRGEQFF.

About this clonotype itself: Likely a read error: the CDR3 ends without its conserved phenylalanine or tryptophan. The chain couples TRBV6-1 to TRBJ1-1; TRBD1 might be the D (5 bases). The length of the CDR3 is 13 residues. The ends were cut back, 6 bases at V and 0 bases at J, with 8 bases in the middle. From germline, CDR1 is MNHNS and CDR2 SASEGT. CDR3 DNA: TGTGCCAGCAGCAGGGCTATGAACACTGAAGCTTTCTCT. It yields the protein CASSRAMNTEAFS.

The sample holds many counts of this clonotype. V usage is TRBV28 and J usage is TRBJ2-3; 9 positions agree with TRBD2. Germline CDR1 and CDR2: MDHEN and SYDVKM. The V and J ends lost 3 bases and 6 bases, in that order; junction bases with no gene match: 4. The CDR3 sequence is 14 residues long. The CDR3 loop is CASSFPGTSDTQYF. For the CDR3, the DNA is TGTGCCAGCAGTTTCCCCGGGACTAGCGATACGCAGTATTTT. The variable domain in full, with the rest retrieved from reference TRBV28 and TRBJ2-3, is DVKVTQSSRYLVKRTGEKVFLECVQDMDHENMFWYRQDPGLGLRLIYFSYDVKMKEKGDIPEGYSVSREKKERFSLILESASTNQTSMYLCASSFPGTSDTQYFGPGTRLTVL.

The sample holds many counts of this clonotype. This chain joins TRBV15 and TRBJ2-7; 10 bases align to TRBD2. This CDR3 spans 14 amino acids. Trimming cost V 3 bases and J 4 bases; bases outside gene matches: 3. The germline V gene encodes CDR1 LNHNV and CDR2 YYDKDF (reference sequence). CDR3 sequence: CATSSASGGYEQYF. The CDR3 DNA reads as TGTGCCACCAGCAGCGCTAGCGGGGGATACGAGCAGTACTTC. Together with reference TRBV15 and TRBJ2-7, the CDR3 gives the full variable domain: DAMVIQNPRYQVTQFGKPVTLSCSQTLNHNVMYWYQQKSSQAPKLLFHYYDKDFNNEADTPDNFQSRRPNTSFCFLDIRSPGLGDTAMYLCATSSASGGYEQYFGPGTRLTVT.

This clonotype was recorded many times. The chain recombines TRBV27 with TRBJ2-1, with 8 bases fitting TRBD1. Looked up from germline, CDR1 is MNHEY and CDR2 is SMNVEV (reference sequence). Losses at the gene ends were 1 base for V and 6 bases for J; bases not matched to a gene: 11. The CDR3 is 17 residues long. The CDR3 protein is CASSLLTKRTGLNEQFF. Here the CDR3 DNA reads TGTGCCAGCAGTTTATTGACCAAGCGGACAGGGCTCAATGAGCAGTTCTTC.

This clonotype was detected many times. This chain links TRBV2 with TRBJ1-5; D might be TRBD1 (6 bases). V was clipped by 4 bases and J by 2 bases, with 18 bases between them. The CDR3 consists of 17 residues. Germline V gene lookup returns CDR1 SNHLY and CDR2 FYNNEI. This CDR3 is CASSATGQNVGNQPQHF. CDR3 in DNA: TGTGCCAGCAGTGCGACAGGACAGAACGTCGGCAATCAGCCCCAGCATTTT. The full variable domain, its missing parts supplied by reference TRBV2 and TRBJ1-5, is EPEVTQTPSHQVTQMGQEVILRCVPISNHLYFYWYRQILGQKVEFLVSFYNNEISEKSEIFDDQFSVERPDGSNFTLKIRSTKLEDSAMYFCASSATGQNVGNQPQHFGDGTRLSIL.

This clonotype came up a few times. The V gene is TRBV9, the J gene TRBJ2-7; 13 nucleotides match TRBD2. The CDR3 loop spans 14 amino acids. Per germline, CDR1 SGDLS and CDR2 YYNGEE. After removal of 3 bases from V and 4 bases from J, the junction contained 1 base not matched to a gene. Here the CDR3 reads CASSAGLAGYEQYF. The CDR3 DNA follows: TGTGCCAGCAGCGCGGGACTAGCGGGATACGAGCAGTACTTC. The full variable domain, its missing parts supplied by reference TRBV9 and TRBJ2-7, is DSGVTQTPKHLITATGQRVTLRCSPRSGDLSVYWYQQSLDQGLQFLIQYYNGEERAKGNILERFSAQQFPDLHSELNLSSLELGDSALYFCASSAGLAGYEQYFGPGTRLTVT.

V gene TRBV27 combines with J gene TRBJ2-7; 8 bases are a match to TRBD1. The CDR3 is 15 amino acids. Losses at the gene ends were 5 bases for V and 1 base for J; bases not matched to a gene: 7. Germline V CDR1 and CDR2: MNHEY, SMNVEV (reference sequence). The CDR3 DNA is TGTGCCAGCAGTAAACAACAGGGGGGATCCTACGAGCAGTACTTC. This sequence encodes CASSKQQGGSYEQYF.

The chain has TRBV10-3 and TRBJ2-5, with a tentative D call TRBD2 (6 bases). V was clipped by 0 bases and J by 3 bases, with 14 bases between them. This CDR3 is 16 amino acids long. Per germline, CDR1 ENHRY and CDR2 SYGVKD. CDR3 sequence (DNA): TGTGCCATCAGTGAGTCGTTTGCGGGGCGAGAAGAGACCCAGTACTTC. It yields the protein CAISESFAGREETQYF.

This clonotype was seen repeatedly, ten times or more. The chain combines TRBV28 with TRBJ2-7; the match to TRBD2 covers 9 bases. Trimming at V came to 4 bases and at J to 0 bases, leaving 4 bases not matched to a gene. The CDR3 is 15 amino acids. CDR1 and CDR2 from the germline V gene are MDHEN and SYDVKM. CDR3 amino acids: CASSSTGLASYEQYF. The CDR3 bases are TGTGCCAGCAGTTCGACGGGACTAGCCTCCTACGAGCAGTACTTC.

Many counts were recorded for this clonotype. This chain connects TRBV20-1 to TRBJ2-1; the D gene is possibly TRBD2 (5 bases). The germline V gene encodes CDR1 DFQATT and CDR2 SNEGSKA (reference sequence). The CDR3 consists of 15 residues. The V end lost 2 bases, the J end lost 4 bases, and 15 bases lay between the germline ends. In DNA, the CDR3 is TGCAGTGCTAGACAGGAATGGACTGTATACAATGAGCAGTTCTTC. Amino acid sequence: CSARQEWTVYNEQFF.

This clonotype has at least ten counts. J is TRBJ2-1 and V is TRBV28; 14 bases map to TRBD2. The CDR3 length is 15 residues. The ends lost 8 bases at V and 4 bases at J; junction bases unmatched: 4. Germline V gene lookup returns CDR1 MDHEN and CDR2 SYDVKM. The DNA of the CDR3 is TGTGCCAGCGGGACTAGCGGGAGAGGTTACAATGAGCAGTTCTTC. Translated, it gives CASGTSGRGYNEQFF.

Ten or more counts support this clonotype. The rearrangement joins TRBV29-1 to TRBJ2-1, with TRBD2 matching over 7 bases. The CDR3 runs 18 residues. Germline CDR1 and CDR2: SQVTM and ANQGSEA. J lost 0 bases, V lost 2 bases, and 13 bases had no gene match. CDR3 in DNA: TGCAGCGTTGAACCCCATTACGGGAGGCTGATCTCCTACAATGAGCAGTTCTTC. Translation: CSVEPHYGRLISYNEQFF.

V is TRBV27 and J is TRBJ1-2, with 9 bases that match TRBD1. Losses at the gene ends were 7 bases for V and 4 bases for J; bases not matched to a gene: 10. The CDR3 spans 15 residues. Germline assignment: CDR1 MNHEY and CDR2 SMNVEV (reference sequence). This CDR3 reads CASTPTQGAGYGYTF. CDR3 bases: TGTGCCAGCACACCGACACAGGGGGCCGGCTATGGCTACACCTTC.

V usage is TRBV30 and J usage is TRBJ2-7, with a weak D call TRBD1 (6 bases). The CDR3 sequence is 15 residues long. The V end lost 1 base, the J end lost 2 bases, and 15 bases lay between the germline ends. Germline assignment: CDR1 GTSNPN and CDR2 SVGIG (reference sequence). CDR3 DNA sequence: TGTGCCTGGAGTGGGGGGCCGAATCCACCCTACGAGCAGTACTTC. Amino acid sequence: CAWSGGPNPPYEQYF. The whole variable domain, remainder taken from reference TRBV30 and TRBJ2-7, is SQTIHQWPATLVQPVGSPLSLECTVEGTSNPNLYWYRQAAGRGLQLLFYSVGIGQISSEVPQNLSASRPQDRQFILSSKKLLLSDSGFYLCAWSGGPNPPYEQYFGPGTRLTVT.

V and J are TRBV28 and TRBJ1-4; D is undetermined. Germline lookup yields CDR1 MDHEN and CDR2 SYDVKM. V lost 8 bases and J 3 bases, leaving 13 bases between the germline ends. This CDR3 has 14 residues. The CDR3 DNA reads as TGTGCCAGCCCTTCGACCTTAGCTAATGAAAAACTGTTTTTT. Translation gives CASPSTLANEKLFF.

This clonotype was detected many times. This rearrangement joins TRBV3-1 to TRBJ2-3; D is perhaps TRBD2 (7 bases). This CDR3 comprises 15 residues. CDR1 and CDR2 (germline): LGHDT, YNNKEL (reference sequence). Trimming removed 2 bases from V and 2 bases from J, with 11 bases in between. CDR3 DNA sequence: TGTGCCAGCAGCCAAAGGGGGGGGAACACAGATACGCAGTATTTT. Amino acids: CASSQRGGNTDTQYF.

This clonotype came up many times. This rearrangement joins TRBV27 to TRBJ2-7; D tentatively reads TRBD1 or TRBD2 (5 bases each). Trimming took 3 bases from V and 6 from J, leaving 12 bases between them. This CDR3 has 13 amino acids. Germline CDR1 reads MNHEY; CDR2 reads SMNVEV (reference sequence). This CDR3 reads CASSFRDGREQYF. CDR3 nucleotides: TGTGCCAGCAGTTTCCGGGACGGACGCGAGCAGTACTTC.

A few counts support this clonotype. The chain recombines TRBV2 with TRBJ2-2; a weak D match, TRBD1 (6 bases). V dropped 7 bases and J dropped 6 bases, with 12 bases sitting between them. The CDR3 runs 13 residues. CDR1 and CDR2 from the germline V gene are SNHLY and FYNNEI. CDR3 protein: CASTRQDAGELFF. The CDR3, as DNA: TGTGCCAGCACACGACAGGATGCCGGGGAGCTGTTTTTT.

This clonotype was counted ten times or more. This sequence joins TRBV5-6 and TRBJ2-7; 12 bases agree with TRBD2. V dropped 1 base and J dropped 3; count of bases not matched to a gene: 11. The CDR3 totals 18 residues. Germline assignment: CDR1 SGHDT and CDR2 YYEEEE. The CDR3 reads CASSLWASGRGSFYEQYF. CDR3 sequence (DNA): TGTGCCAGCAGCTTGTGGGCTAGCGGGAGGGGTTCTTTCTACGAGCAGTACTTC.

This clonotype showed up just a few times. V usage is TRBV30 and J usage is TRBJ2-1, with 8 bases matching TRBD1. CDR1 is GTSNPN, CDR2 SVGIG, per germline (reference sequence). Trimming cost V 4 bases and J 15 bases; bases outside gene matches: 8. The CDR3 sequence is 11 residues long. CDR3 amino acids: CAWTRAGGRFF. The DNA for the CDR3 is TGTGCCTGGACAAGGGCAGGGGGCCGGTTCTTC.

This clonotype was counted ten times or more. The genes are TRBV7-3 and TRBJ2-5; TRBD2 might be the D (5 bases). The CDR3 is 13 residues long. The V and J ends lost 5 bases and 7 bases respectively, with 14 bases between them. Germline CDR1 is SGHTA and CDR2 is FQGTGA. In DNA form, the CDR3 reads TGTGCCAGCAGCCAGGACTTGAAGGGGACCCAGTACTTC. It is translated as CASSQDLKGTQYF.